This T cell receptor beta chain originates from a study of T cells after posttransplantation cyclophosphamide. Whole-study findings and limits: TRB overlap between skin or GI tissue T cells and blood was limited. Donor-recipient repertoire similarity was low at 1-2 months, rising over year one.

Sequencing was performed with immunoSEQ multiplex PCR; in TCRdb, only in-frame clones are kept and a portion is missing. The sample lists more than 10,000 clones, about 83% occurring once. In the case of this clone: Its cognate antigen is unknown.

This CDR3 contains 15 residues. CDR1 and CDR2 from the germline V gene are MDHEN and SYDVKM. Trimming pared 4 bases from V and 0 bases from J, leaving 9 bases between. The TCR originated in a man in his fifties in good health, CMV-negative, and a related stem cell transplant donor. The chain couples TRBV28 to TRBJ1-4, with D hard to call. The sequenced sample was memory CD4+ T cells sorted from PBMCs. The CDR3 here is CASSSRHSTNEKLFF. The DNA of the CDR3 is TGTGCCAGCAGTTCTCGACACTCAACTAATGAAAAACTGTTTTTT.